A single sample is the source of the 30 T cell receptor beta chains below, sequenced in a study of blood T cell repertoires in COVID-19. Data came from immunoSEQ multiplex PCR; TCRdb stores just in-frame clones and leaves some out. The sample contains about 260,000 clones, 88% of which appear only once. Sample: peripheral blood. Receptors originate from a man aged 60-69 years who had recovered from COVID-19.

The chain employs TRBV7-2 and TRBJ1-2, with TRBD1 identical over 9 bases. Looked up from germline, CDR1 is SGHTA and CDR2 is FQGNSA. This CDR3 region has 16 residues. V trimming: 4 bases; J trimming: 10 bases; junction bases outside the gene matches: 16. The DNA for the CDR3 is TGTGCCAGCAGCTCCCCGGGACAGGGAGCCAAAGGGTCCTACACCTTC. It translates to CASSSPGQGAKGSYTF.

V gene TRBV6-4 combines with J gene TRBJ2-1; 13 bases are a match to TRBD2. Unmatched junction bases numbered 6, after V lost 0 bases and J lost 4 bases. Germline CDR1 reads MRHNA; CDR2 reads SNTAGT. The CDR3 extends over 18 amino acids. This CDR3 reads CASSDSGLAGLLYNEQFF. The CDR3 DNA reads TGTGCCAGCAGTGACTCGGGACTAGCGGGGCTTTTATACAATGAGCAGTTCTTC.

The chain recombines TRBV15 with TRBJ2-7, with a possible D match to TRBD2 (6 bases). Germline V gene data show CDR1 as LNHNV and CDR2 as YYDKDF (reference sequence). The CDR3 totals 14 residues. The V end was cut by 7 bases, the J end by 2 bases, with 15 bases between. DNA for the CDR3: TGTGCCACCACCCGAACGGGGGAAACCTACGAGCAGTACTTC. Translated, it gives CATTRTGETYEQYF.

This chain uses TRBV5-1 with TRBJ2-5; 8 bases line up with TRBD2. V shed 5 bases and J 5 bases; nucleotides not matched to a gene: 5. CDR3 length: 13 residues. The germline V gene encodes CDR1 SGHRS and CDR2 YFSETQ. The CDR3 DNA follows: TGCGCCAGCAGAGCGGGGGTACTGGAGACCCAGTACTTC. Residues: CASRAGVLETQYF.

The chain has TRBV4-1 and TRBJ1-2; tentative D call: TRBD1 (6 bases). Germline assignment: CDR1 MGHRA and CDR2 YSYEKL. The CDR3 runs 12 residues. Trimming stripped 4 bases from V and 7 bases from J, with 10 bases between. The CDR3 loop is CASSRAGVGYTF. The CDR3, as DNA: TGCGCCAGCAGCCGAGCAGGGGTTGGCTACACCTTC.

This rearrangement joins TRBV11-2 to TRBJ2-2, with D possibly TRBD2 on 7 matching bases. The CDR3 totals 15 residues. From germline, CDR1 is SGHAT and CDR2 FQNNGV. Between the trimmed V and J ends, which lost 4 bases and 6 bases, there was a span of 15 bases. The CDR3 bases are TGTGCCAGCAGCTCACTTCGGGGGGCCGCCGGGGAGCTGTTTTTT. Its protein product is CASSSLRGAAGELFF.

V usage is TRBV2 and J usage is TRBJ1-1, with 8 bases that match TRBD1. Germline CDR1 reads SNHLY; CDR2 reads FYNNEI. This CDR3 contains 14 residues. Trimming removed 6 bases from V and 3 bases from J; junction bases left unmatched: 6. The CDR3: CASRRQGRYTEAFF. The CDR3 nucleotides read TGTGCCAGCAGGAGACAGGGGAGGTACACTGAAGCTTTCTTT.

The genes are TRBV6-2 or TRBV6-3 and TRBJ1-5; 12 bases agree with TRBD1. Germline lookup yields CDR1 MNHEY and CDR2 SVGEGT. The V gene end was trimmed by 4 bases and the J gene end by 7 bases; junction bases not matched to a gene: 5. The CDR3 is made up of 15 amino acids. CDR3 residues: CASSSGTGGRQPQHF. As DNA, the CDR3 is TGTGCCAGCAGTTCCGGGACAGGGGGCCGACAGCCCCAGCATTTT.

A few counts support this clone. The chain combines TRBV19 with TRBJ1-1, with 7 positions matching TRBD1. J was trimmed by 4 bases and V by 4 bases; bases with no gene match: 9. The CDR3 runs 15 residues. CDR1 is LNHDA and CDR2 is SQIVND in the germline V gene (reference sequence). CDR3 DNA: TGTGCCAGTAGTAGTGGGACAGCTGTTGGCACTGAAGCTTTCTTT. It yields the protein CASSSGTAVGTEAFF.

CDR3 in DNA: TGTGCCAGCAGCGCGACGGGACTAGCCTACGAGCAGTACTTC. It translates to CASSATGLAYEQYF. This chain joins TRBV7-2 and TRBJ2-7; 8 nucleotides line up with TRBD2. Trimming removed 5 bases from V and 2 bases from J; junction bases left unmatched: 5. Germline CDR1 reads SGHTA; CDR2 reads FQGNSA. This CDR3 has 14 amino acids.

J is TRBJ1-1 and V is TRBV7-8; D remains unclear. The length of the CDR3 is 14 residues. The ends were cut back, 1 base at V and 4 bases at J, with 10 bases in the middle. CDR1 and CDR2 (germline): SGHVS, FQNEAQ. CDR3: CASSLEAGGTEAFF. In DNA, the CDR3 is TGTGCCAGCAGCTTAGAGGCAGGTGGCACTGAAGCTTTCTTT.

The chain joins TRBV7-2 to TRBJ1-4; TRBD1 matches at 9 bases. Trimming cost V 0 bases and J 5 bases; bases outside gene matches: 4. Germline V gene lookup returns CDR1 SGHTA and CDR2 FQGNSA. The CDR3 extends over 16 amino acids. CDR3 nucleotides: TGTGCCAGCAGCTTAGCTAACAGGGGGCCGAATGAAAAACTGTTTTTT. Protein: CASSLANRGPNEKLFF.

CDR3 coding DNA: TGTGCCAGTAGTAGAACACAGGGCGCGGGCGGAGAGACCCAGTACTTC. Translating it yields CASSRTQGAGGETQYF. The chain carries TRBV19 and TRBJ2-5; possible D gene TRBD1, 6 bases. V lost 4 bases to trimming and J lost 4 bases, with 19 bases between them. There are 16 residues in the CDR3. Germline CDR1 and CDR2: LNHDA and SQIVND (reference sequence).

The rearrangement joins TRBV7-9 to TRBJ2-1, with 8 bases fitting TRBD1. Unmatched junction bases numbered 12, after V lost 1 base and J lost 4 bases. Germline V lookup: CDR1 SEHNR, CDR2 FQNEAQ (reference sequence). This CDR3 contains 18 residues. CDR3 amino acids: CASSLGTGKTLGYNEQFF. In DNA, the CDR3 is TGTGCCAGCAGCTTAGGGACAGGGAAGACCTTGGGTTACAATGAGCAGTTCTTC.

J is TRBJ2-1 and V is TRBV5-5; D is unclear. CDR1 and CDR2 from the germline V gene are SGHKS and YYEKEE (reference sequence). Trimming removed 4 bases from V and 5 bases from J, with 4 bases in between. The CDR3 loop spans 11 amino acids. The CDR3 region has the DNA TGTGCCAGCAGCGCTAACAATGAGCAGTTCTTC. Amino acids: CASSANNEQFF.

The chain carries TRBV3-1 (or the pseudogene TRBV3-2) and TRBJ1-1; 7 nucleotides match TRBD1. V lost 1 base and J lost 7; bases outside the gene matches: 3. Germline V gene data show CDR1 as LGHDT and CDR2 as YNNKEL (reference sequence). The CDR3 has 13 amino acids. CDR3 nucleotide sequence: TGTGCCAGCAGCCAAGTCAGGGGGGTTGAAGCTTTCTTT. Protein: CASSQVRGVEAFF.

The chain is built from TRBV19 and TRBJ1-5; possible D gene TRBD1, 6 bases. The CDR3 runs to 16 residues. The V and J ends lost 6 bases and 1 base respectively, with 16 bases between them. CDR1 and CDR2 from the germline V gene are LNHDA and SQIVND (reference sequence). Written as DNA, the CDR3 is TGTGCCAGTAGAACGAGGGGGGGTCAGAGCAATCAGCCCCAGCATTTT. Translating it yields CASRTRGGQSNQPQHF.

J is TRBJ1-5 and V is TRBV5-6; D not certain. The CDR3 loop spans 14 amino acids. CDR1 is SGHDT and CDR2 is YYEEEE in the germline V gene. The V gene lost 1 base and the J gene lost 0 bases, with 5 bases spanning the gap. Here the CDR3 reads CASSLLASNQPQHF. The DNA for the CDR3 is TGTGCCAGCAGCTTGTTGGCTAGCAATCAGCCCCAGCATTTT.

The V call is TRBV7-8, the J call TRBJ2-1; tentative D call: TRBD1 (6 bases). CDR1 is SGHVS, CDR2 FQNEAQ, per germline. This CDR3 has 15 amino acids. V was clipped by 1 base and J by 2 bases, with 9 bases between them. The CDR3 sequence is CASSLVRQAYNEQFF. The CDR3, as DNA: TGTGCCAGCAGCTTAGTCAGACAGGCCTACAATGAGCAGTTCTTC.

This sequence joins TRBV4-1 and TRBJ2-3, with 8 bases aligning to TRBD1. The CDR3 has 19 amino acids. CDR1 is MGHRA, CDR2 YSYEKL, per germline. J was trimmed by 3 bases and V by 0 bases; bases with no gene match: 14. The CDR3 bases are TGCGCCAGCAGCCAAGAGCCCGGGACAGGCAACTTAAAAACAGATACGCAGTATTTT. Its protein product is CASSQEPGTGNLKTDTQYF.

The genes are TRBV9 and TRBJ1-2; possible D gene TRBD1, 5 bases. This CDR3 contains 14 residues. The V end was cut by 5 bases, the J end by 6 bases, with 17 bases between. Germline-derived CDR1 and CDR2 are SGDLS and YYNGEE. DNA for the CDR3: TGTGCCAGCAGTAAAAGGGGCAGGGATGATGGCTACACCTTC. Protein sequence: CASSKRGRDDGYTF.

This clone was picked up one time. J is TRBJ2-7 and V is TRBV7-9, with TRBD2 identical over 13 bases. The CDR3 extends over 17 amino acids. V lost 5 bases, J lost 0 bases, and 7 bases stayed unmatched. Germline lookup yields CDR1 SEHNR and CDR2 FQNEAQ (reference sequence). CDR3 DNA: TGTGCCAGCAGCCCACGACTAGCGGGGGGCCACTCCTACGAGCAGTACTTC. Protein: CASSPRLAGGHSYEQYF. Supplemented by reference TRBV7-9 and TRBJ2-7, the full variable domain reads DTGVSQNPRHKITKRGQNVTFRCDPISEHNRLYWYRQTLGQGPEFLTYFQNEAQLEKSRLLSDRFSAERPKGSFSTLEIQRTEQGDSAMYLCASSPRLAGGHSYEQYFGPGTRLTVT.

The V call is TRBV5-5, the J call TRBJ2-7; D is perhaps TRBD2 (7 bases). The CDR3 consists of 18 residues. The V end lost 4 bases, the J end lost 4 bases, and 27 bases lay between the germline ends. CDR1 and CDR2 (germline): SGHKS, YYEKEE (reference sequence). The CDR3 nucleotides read TGTGCCAGCAGCCCTGGATCAGGGGCTATGCGGGGGCGGTACGAGCAGTACTTC. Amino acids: CASSPGSGAMRGRYEQYF.

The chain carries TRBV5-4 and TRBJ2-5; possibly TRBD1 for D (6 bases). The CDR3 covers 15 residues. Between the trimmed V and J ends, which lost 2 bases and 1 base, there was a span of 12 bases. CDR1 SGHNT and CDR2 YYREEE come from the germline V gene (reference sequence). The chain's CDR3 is CASSLEDRAQETQYF. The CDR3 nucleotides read TGTGCCAGCAGCTTAGAGGACAGAGCCCAAGAGACCCAGTACTTC.

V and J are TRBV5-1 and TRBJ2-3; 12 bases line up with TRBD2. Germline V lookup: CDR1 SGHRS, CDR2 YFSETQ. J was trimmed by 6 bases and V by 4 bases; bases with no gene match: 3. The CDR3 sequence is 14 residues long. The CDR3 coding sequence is TGCGCCAGCAGCGGCGGACTAGCGGGGGATACGCAGTATTTT. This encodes CASSGGLAGDTQYF.

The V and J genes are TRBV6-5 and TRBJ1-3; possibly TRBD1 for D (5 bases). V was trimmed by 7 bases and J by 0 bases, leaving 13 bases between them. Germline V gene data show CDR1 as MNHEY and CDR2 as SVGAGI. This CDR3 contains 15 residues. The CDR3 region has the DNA TGTGCCAGCACCCTGGACACGGTCTCTGGAAACACCATATATTTT. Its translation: CASTLDTVSGNTIYF.

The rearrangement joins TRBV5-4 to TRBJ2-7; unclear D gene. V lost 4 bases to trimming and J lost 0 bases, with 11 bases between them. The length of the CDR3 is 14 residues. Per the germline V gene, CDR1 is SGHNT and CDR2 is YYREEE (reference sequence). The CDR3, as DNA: TGTGCCAGCAGCCCTAGACCGAGCTCCTACGAGCAGTACTTC. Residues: CASSPRPSSYEQYF.

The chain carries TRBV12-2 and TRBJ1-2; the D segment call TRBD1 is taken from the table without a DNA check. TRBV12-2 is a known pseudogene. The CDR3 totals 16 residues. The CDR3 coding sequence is TGTGCAAGTCGCTTAGAAGGACAGGGAGATAACTATGGCTACACCTTC. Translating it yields CASRLEGQGDNYGYTF.

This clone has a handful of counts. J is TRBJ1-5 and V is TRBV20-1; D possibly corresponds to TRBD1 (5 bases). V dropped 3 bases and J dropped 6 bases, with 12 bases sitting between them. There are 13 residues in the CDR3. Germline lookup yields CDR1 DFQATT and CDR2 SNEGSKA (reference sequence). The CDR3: CSASEGLGQPQHF. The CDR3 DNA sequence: TGCAGTGCTAGTGAGGGGCTTGGTCAGCCCCAGCATTTT.

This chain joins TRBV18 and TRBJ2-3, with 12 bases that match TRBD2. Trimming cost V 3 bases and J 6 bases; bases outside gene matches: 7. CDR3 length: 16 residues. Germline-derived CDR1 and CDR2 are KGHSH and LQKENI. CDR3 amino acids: CASSPAGLAGGDTQYF. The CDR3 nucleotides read TGTGCCAGCTCACCCGCGGGACTAGCGGGCGGTGATACGCAGTATTTT.